This T cell receptor beta chain was sequenced in a study of T cell repertoires and HLA-DP antigens. On the study more broadly: One alloantigen had ten groove amino acid differences from self, the other one. DNA input averaged approximately 230 ng in sorted CD137+CD4+ and approximately 1,100 ng in pre-culture CD4+.

Deep-resolution sequencing targeted hundreds of thousands of T cell genomes in pre-culture CD4+ samples. The method was immunoSEQ multiplex PCR; TCRdb's version includes in-frame clones alone and lacks a portion of them. The sample carries over 100,000 clones, 80% to 95% recorded once. Study results and limitations: Naive and memory CD4+ cells were analysed together, not apart.

A remark on this clone: Its target is unknown.

The CDR3 has 17 amino acids. Unmatched junction bases numbered 10, after V lost 5 bases and J lost 3 bases. CDR1 MNHEY and CDR2 SMNVEV come from the germline V gene (reference sequence). This clonotype was obtained from a woman younger than 35 in good health and CMV-seronegative. The sample comprised CD4+ T cells from PBMCs. The V and J genes are TRBV27 and TRBJ2-5; 12 bases align to TRBD1. DNA for the CDR3: TGTGCCAGCAGTCCCCGGGGACAGGGGGCTTCGGAAGAGACCCAGTACTTC. Encoded protein: CASSPRGQGASEETQYF.